This T cell receptor beta chain was sequenced for a study of blood T cells in healthy people across ages. Regarding the study as a whole: In these data, TCR beta diversity tracked strongly with naive T cell percentage.

Trimming stripped 0 bases from V and 5 bases from J, with 14 bases between. The V gene's germline CDR1 is LGHNA and CDR2 YSLEER. The CDR3 has 15 amino acids. With regard to this clonotype: Its matching antigen is unknown.

A second PCR, run for about 7 to 12 cycles, used a sample-barcoded 5' primer plus a J-beta primer mix. Each single sample gave us at least 2.5 million CDR3-containing paired-end reads. MiXCR was run by TCRdb on the 5' RACE reads, yielding one entry per CDR3 protein. The sample records some 1.8 million distinct CDR3 sequences, more than 35% being singletons. Specimen: blood. The sequence derives from a human donor in good health. The J gene is TRBJ2-7, the V gene TRBV4-3; weak D call: TRBD1 (5 bases). CDR3 protein: CASSQDWAGQDEQYF. The CDR3 DNA sequence: TGCGCCAGCAGCCAAGATTGGGCAGGGCAGGACGAGCAGTACTTC.